The 21 T cell receptor beta chains presented below share a single source sample, sequenced in a study of vaccination and CD4 T cells after COVID-19. The Oncomine TCR Beta short-read assay sequenced DNA from cultured CD4+ T cells. Genomic DNA was isolated from CD4+ T cells that had been cultured. TCRdb analysed the PCR reads with MiXCR anew, one entry per CDR3 protein. The sample carries more than 10,000 distinct CDR3 sequences, about a third recorded once. Their cognate antigens are unknown. As to treatment: roughly nine-day PBMC culture with coronavirus spike peptide pools or control peptides (ViraFEST assay). The unexposed donor's CD4+ T cells were collected before the COVID-19 pandemic (2011-2018). Sequencing was performed on CD4+ T cells from blood, cultured in vitro. The receptors stem from a human donor in good health.

The chain links TRBV6-2 or TRBV6-3 to TRBJ2-7; 9 bases are a match to TRBD1. Germline loops: CDR1 MNHEY, CDR2 SVGEGT. This CDR3 comprises 14 residues. The V gene end was trimmed by 6 bases and the J gene end by 2 bases; junction bases not matched to a gene: 5. As DNA, the CDR3 is TGTGCCAGCAGACCGGGACAGGGTACCTACGAGCAGTACTTC. It codes for CASRPGQGTYEQYF.

The genes are TRBV29-1 and TRBJ1-1, with 9 positions matching TRBD1. The CDR3 consists of 14 residues. Germline assignment: CDR1 SQVTM and CDR2 ANQGSEA. Trimming cost V 6 bases and J 4 bases; bases outside gene matches: 9. CDR3 bases: TGCAGCGTGGCCCTACAGGGGGCCGGCACTGAAGCTTTCTTT. It yields the protein CSVALQGAGTEAFF.

The chain recombines TRBV28 with TRBJ2-3; D might be TRBD2 (5 bases). Trimming left V 5 bases short and J 3 bases short, with 15 bases between. The CDR3 runs 15 residues. Germline lookup yields CDR1 MDHEN and CDR2 SYDVKM. The CDR3 spells CASSQTTRGTDTQYF. CDR3 in DNA: TGTGCCAGCAGTCAGACAACCCGGGGAACAGATACGCAGTATTTT.

This clonotype was detected a few times. J is TRBJ2-5 and V is TRBV6-2 or TRBV6-3, with TRBD2 matching 16 bases. Looked up from germline, CDR1 is MNHEY and CDR2 is SVGEGT. V trimming: 11 bases; J trimming: 4 bases; junction bases outside the gene matches: 10. The CDR3 spans 16 residues. The CDR3 loop reads CASQPGLAGGGETQYF. As DNA, the CDR3 is TGTGCCTCCCAACCGGGACTAGCGGGAGGGGGAGAGACCCAGTACTTC.

V and J are TRBV20-1 and TRBJ1-6; no clear D gene. The V end lost 1 base, the J end lost 9 bases, and 7 bases lay between the germline ends. This CDR3 region has 12 residues. The germline V gene has CDR1 DFQATT and CDR2 SNEGSKA (reference sequence). CDR3 loop: CSARGAGSPLHF. CDR3 sequence (DNA): TGCAGTGCTAGAGGGGCCGGTTCACCCCTCCACTTT.

The chain combines TRBV28 with TRBJ2-2; 9 bases align to TRBD2. J gave up 2 bases and V 1 base, and 2 bases lay outside the gene matches. Looked up from germline, CDR1 is MDHEN and CDR2 is SYDVKM. The CDR3 extends over 16 amino acids. The CDR3: CASSLSLAGNTGELFF. The DNA of the CDR3 is TGTGCCAGCAGTTTATCACTAGCGGGCAACACCGGGGAGCTGTTTTTT.

This clonotype showed up just a few times. V gene TRBV6-1 combines with J gene TRBJ2-7, with TRBD1 matching over 7 bases. The J segment lost 3 bases and the V segment lost 4 bases, leaving 12 bases of the junction unmatched. In germline, CDR1 is MNHNS, CDR2 SASEGT. CDR3 length: 16 residues. The CDR3 coding sequence is TGTGCCAGCAGTGGTCAGGGGGAAAGGCATCTCTACGAGCAGTACTTC. Translation: CASSGQGERHLYEQYF.

The J gene is TRBJ2-7, the V gene TRBV4-3, with 11 bases that match TRBD2. Germline-derived CDR1 and CDR2 are LGHNA and YSLEER. The CDR3 has 15 residues. Trimming removed 3 bases from V and 3 bases from J; junction bases left unmatched: 4. The CDR3 loop reads CASSQAGTSGYEQYF. CDR3 in DNA: TGCGCCAGCAGCCAGGCGGGGACTAGCGGCTACGAGCAGTACTTC.

There are a few counts of this clonotype. This chain uses TRBV7-9 with TRBJ1-1; possible D gene TRBD1, 5 bases. In germline, CDR1 is SEHNR, CDR2 FQNEAQ (reference sequence). Trimming removed 0 bases at V and 0 bases at J, with 14 bases between. CDR3 length: 17 amino acids. The CDR3 spells CASSLAGQTLMNTEAFF. The CDR3 region has the DNA TGTGCCAGCAGCTTAGCGGGGCAAACACTAATGAACACTGAAGCTTTCTTT.

The chain links TRBV11-2 to TRBJ2-3, with TRBD2 matching over 8 bases. The CDR3 sequence is 14 residues long. The germline gives CDR1 SGHAT, CDR2 FQNNGV. V trimming: 5 bases; J trimming: 5 bases; junction bases outside the gene matches: 6. In nucleotides, the CDR3 is TGTGCCAGCAGCCCCTACGGGGGGGGAGATACGCAGTATTTT. Encoded protein: CASSPYGGGDTQYF.

J is TRBJ1-5 and V is TRBV2; 8 positions agree with TRBD1. The CDR3 runs 13 residues. Germline V gives CDR1 SNHLY, CDR2 FYNNEI. V lost 6 bases and J lost 9; bases outside the gene matches: 7. CDR3 amino acids: CASSRQGLRPQHF. CDR3 nucleotide sequence: TGTGCCAGCAGCCGACAGGGGTTGAGGCCCCAGCATTTT.

This clonotype has just a few counts. The J gene is TRBJ1-1, the V gene TRBV7-3, with no clear D. CDR1 SGHTA and CDR2 FQGTGA come from the germline V gene. The germline V and J ends were trimmed by 1 base and 1 base, with 7 bases remaining between them. The CDR3 has 14 amino acids. CDR3: CASSLIPGNTEAFF. DNA of the CDR3: TGTGCCAGCAGCTTAATTCCCGGGAACACTGAAGCTTTCTTT.

For this clonotype: A junction end diverges from the germline sequence, so it may reflect a read error. The V gene is TRBV7-6, the J gene TRBJ1-5; no firm D call. Per the germline V gene, CDR1 is SGHVS and CDR2 is FNYEAQ. This CDR3 has 15 residues. In nucleotides, the CDR3 is TGTGCCAGCAGCTTAGGTTCGGCAGGAAATCGGCCCCAGCATTTT. This sequence encodes CASSLGSAGNRPQHF.

The chain uses TRBV2 and TRBJ1-4, with 8 bases identical to TRBD1. The V and J ends lost 6 bases and 7 bases, in that order; junction bases with no gene match: 4. CDR1 is SNHLY and CDR2 is FYNNEI in the germline V gene. CDR3 size: 13 residues. As DNA, the CDR3 is TGTGCCAGCAGAAGAACAGGGGGTGAAAAACTGTTTTTT. Its translation is CASRRTGGEKLFF.

The J gene is TRBJ2-1, the V gene TRBV6-1; a possible D gene is TRBD1 (5 bases). The CDR3 runs 15 residues. V lost 8 bases and J 0 bases, leaving 14 bases between the germline ends. Germline assignment: CDR1 MNHNS and CDR2 SASEGT. The CDR3 loop reads CASGSGWVSYNEQFF. The CDR3 bases are TGTGCCAGCGGCTCAGGGTGGGTCTCCTACAATGAGCAGTTCTTC.

The CDR3 DNA reads TGTGCCAGCAGCTATCTTTTGGGTACAGATACGCAGTATTTT. Its translation is CASSYLLGTDTQYF. The V gene is TRBV14, the J gene TRBJ2-3; D is unresolved. The CDR3 has 14 amino acids. Trimming took 5 bases from V and 3 from J, leaving 12 bases between them. Germline loops: CDR1 SGHDN, CDR2 FVKESK.

This clonotype is medium-sized. This chain connects TRBV20-1 to TRBJ1-2; D gene ambiguous. The V gene's germline CDR1 is DFQATT and CDR2 SNEGSKA (reference sequence). Deletions cut 3 bases from V and 4 bases from J, with 15 bases between. CDR3 length equals 14 residues. The chain's CDR3 is CSASSRARGYGYTF. The CDR3 DNA reads as TGCAGTGCTAGTTCCCGGGCGCGCGGCTATGGCTACACCTTC.

This chain links TRBV28 with TRBJ1-2, with TRBD1 matching 8 bases. CDR3 length: 18 residues. Germline CDR1 reads MDHEN; CDR2 reads SYDVKM. Germline trimming cut 5 bases from V and 4 bases from J; bases unmatched to any gene: 18. CDR3 bases: TGTGCCAGCAGTCCGCCCCTTGGGCAGGGGGCGGAAACCTATGGCTACACCTTC. The encoded protein is CASSPPLGQGAETYGYTF.

DNA for the CDR3: TGCGCCAGCAGCAGACTAGCGGGAGAAGAGACCCAGTACTTC. This encodes CASSRLAGEETQYF. The chain recombines TRBV5-1 with TRBJ2-5; TRBD2 aligns across 12 bases. Trimming cost V 4 bases and J 3 bases; bases outside gene matches: 1. The germline V gene has CDR1 SGHRS and CDR2 YFSETQ. The CDR3 consists of 14 residues.

The chain carries TRBV4-1 and TRBJ1-5; 9 bases match TRBD1. Germline CDR1 is MGHRA and CDR2 is YSYEKL. The CDR3 has 17 residues. The V gene end was trimmed by 0 bases and the J gene end by 0 bases; junction bases not matched to a gene: 3. The CDR3 spells CASSQDPGQGSNQPQHF. In DNA, the CDR3 is TGCGCCAGCAGCCAAGATCCGGGACAGGGTAGCAATCAGCCCCAGCATTTT.

The sample holds a few counts of this clonotype. This chain uses TRBV29-1 with TRBJ2-7; D not certain. This CDR3 spans 12 amino acids. In germline, CDR1 is SQVTM, CDR2 ANQGSEA. V shed 0 bases and J shed 4 bases, with 7 bases lying between them. CDR3 amino acids: CSVEDLGYEQYF. DNA of the CDR3: TGCAGCGTTGAAGACTTGGGTTACGAGCAGTACTTC.